This is a list of T cell receptor beta chains from one sample in a study of T-cell reconstitution after alpha-beta-depleted transplantation in children. TCRdb processed the PCR reads anew with MiXCR; each CDR3 protein has one entry. This sample yields fewer than 1 million distinct CDR3 sequences, of which around 15% are seen a single time; roughly 5% belongs to the top ten. The sequencing used PBMCs, mostly from graft donor cells, collected 360 days after TCRalphabeta/CD19-depleted stem cell transplant. The receptors were sampled from a male patient younger than 18 who had a stem cell transplant for acute lymphoblastic leukemia, so the T cells may come from the graft donor. Both conserved end residues are part of each CDR3. A D gene is named only where the DNA matches it firmly. Some rows mark clone size as missing; the rest say once, few, many or name a class of expanded clone.

clone_size	j_call	d_call	v_call	cdr3_aa	cdr3_nt
few	TRBJ1-6	TRBD1	TRBV2	CASRHDRGNSPLHF	TGTGCCAGCAGACACGACAGGGGCAATTCACCCCTCCACTTT
NA	TRBJ1-1	NA	TRBV5-1	CASSPGGKYTEAFF	TGCGCCAGCAGCCCGGGTGGAAAGTACACTGAAGCTTTCTTT
NA	TRBJ2-5	TRBD1	TRBV7-9	CASSYRTGTQETQYF	TGTGCCAGCAGCTACAGGACAGGGACGCAAGAGACCCAGTACTTC
NA	TRBJ2-4	NA	TRBV12-3/TRBV12-4	CASSLGTGNIQYF	TGTGCCAGCAGTTTGGGCACGGGGAACATTCAGTACTTC
NA	TRBJ2-6	TRBD1	TRBV4-1	CASSHLRGQGAAGANVLTF	TGCGCCAGCAGCCACCTTAGGGGACAGGGGGCAGCTGGGGCCAACGTCCTGACTTTC
NA	TRBJ1-2	NA	TRBV12-3/TRBV12-4	CASRRMGLNYGYTF	TGTGCCAGCAGGCGTATGGGGCTTAACTATGGCTACACCTTC
NA	TRBJ2-7	TRBD2	TRBV10-1	CASSPSGGLGYEQYF	TGCGCCAGCAGCCCTAGCGGGGGGCTCGGCTACGAGCAGTACTTC
few	TRBJ2-7	TRBD2	TRBV10-3	CAISDSRRSGGDEQYF	TGTGCCATCAGTGACTCCCGACGCTCCGGGGGGGACGAGCAGTACTTC
NA	TRBJ2-7	TRBD1	TRBV24-1	CATSDSRTGSYEQYF	TGTGCCACCAGTGATTCAAGGACAGGCTCCTACGAGCAGTACTTC
NA	TRBJ1-2	NA	TRBV7-9	CASSLVRGRTNYGYTF	TGTGCCAGCAGCTTAGTTCGCGGCCGGACGAACTATGGCTACACCTTC
NA	TRBJ2-4	TRBD2	TRBV6-5	CASSYWSGRAENIQYF	TGTGCCAGCAGTTACTGGAGCGGGAGAGCCGAAAACATTCAGTACTTC
few	TRBJ2-7	NA	TRBV7-9	CASSLQGVNRYEQYF	TGTGCCAGCAGCTTACAGGGAGTAAACCGCTACGAGCAGTACTTC
NA	TRBJ2-1	TRBD2	TRBV15	CATSPRDVAGTYNEQFF	TGTGCCACCAGCCCAAGGGATGTAGCGGGAACCTACAATGAGCAGTTCTTC
many	TRBJ2-7	NA	TRBV28	CASTAGTALSYEQYF	TGTGCCAGCACCGCCGGGACGGCACTCTCCTACGAGCAGTACTTC
NA	TRBJ2-5	NA	TRBV18	CASSLQMDTPETQYF	TGTGCCAGCTCACTTCAGATGGATACCCCAGAGACCCAGTACTTC
few	TRBJ1-5	NA	TRBV29-1	CSVVPDSNQPQHF	TGCAGCGTTGTGCCAGATAGCAATCAGCCCCAGCATTTT
NA	TRBJ2-3	NA	TRBV25-1	CASSEGYSTDTQYF	TGTGCCAGCAGTGAAGGCTACAGCACAGATACGCAGTATTTT
NA	TRBJ2-3	NA	TRBV28	CASSYRLGGDTQYF	TGTGCCAGCAGCTACAGACTAGGAGGGGATACGCAGTATTTT
few	TRBJ2-7	TRBD2	TRBV5-1	CASSPAPGGYEQYF	TGCGCCAGCAGCCCTGCACCGGGGGGTTACGAGCAGTACTTC
NA	TRBJ2-3	TRBD2	TRBV4-1	CASSQTPGASGRASGTDTQYF	TGCGCCAGCAGCCAAACCCCCGGGGCGAGCGGGAGGGCCTCTGGCACAGATACGCAGTATTTT
few	TRBJ2-7	NA	TRBV7-8	CASRPQLSSYEQYF	TGTGCCAGCAGACCACAGCTTTCCTCCTACGAGCAGTACTTC
NA	TRBJ1-6	NA	TRBV4-1	CASSLGAGNNSPLHF	TGCGCCAGCAGCCTGGGTGCAGGGAATAATTCACCCCTCCACTTT
NA	TRBJ2-5	TRBD2	TRBV5-1	CASSLAESGEDQETQYF	TGCGCCAGCAGCTTAGCCGAAAGCGGGGAGGACCAAGAGACCCAGTACTTC
NA	TRBJ2-7	NA	TRBV7-6	CASSLGGNNEQYF	TGTGCCAGCAGCTTAGGCGGGAATAACGAGCAGTACTTC
few	TRBJ2-1	NA	TRBV2	CASSERFSSSYNEQFF	TGTGCCAGCAGTGAAAGATTCTCCAGCTCCTACAATGAGCAGTTCTTC
few	TRBJ2-7	NA	TRBV20-1	CSAFRTAASYEQYF	TGCAGTGCTTTTCGGACAGCTGCCTCCTACGAGCAGTACTTC
NA	TRBJ2-1	NA	TRBV7-9	CASSLPGNSYNEQFF	TGTGCCAGCAGCTTACCGGGAAACTCCTACAATGAGCAGTTCTTC
many	TRBJ2-7	NA	TRBV5-1	CASSFMAQGVAISYEQYF	TGCGCCAGCAGCTTTATGGCCCAAGGAGTTGCGATATCCTACGAGCAGTACTTC
few	TRBJ2-7	NA	TRBV12-3/TRBV12-4	CASSFTGGFSYEQYF	TGTGCCAGCAGTTTCACAGGAGGTTTTTCCTACGAGCAGTACTTC
many	TRBJ2-1	TRBD2	TRBV12-3/TRBV12-4	CASSISGRASEQFF	TGTGCCAGCAGCATTAGCGGGAGGGCCAGCGAGCAGTTCTTC
few	TRBJ2-3	TRBD2	TRBV29-1	CSGLLAASTDTQYF	TGCAGCGGCCTACTAGCGGCTAGCACAGATACGCAGTATTTT
few	TRBJ1-3	NA	TRBV20-1	CSAPPYKGSGNTIYF	TGCAGTGCCCCCCCCTATAAGGGGTCTGGAAACACCATATATTTT
NA	TRBJ2-3	NA	TRBV12-3/TRBV12-4	CASSPRGAYTDTQYF	TGTGCCAGCAGCCCCCGGGGGGCCTACACAGATACGCAGTATTTT
NA	TRBJ1-1	NA	TRBV24-1	CATSDSNTEAFF	TGTGCCACCAGTGATTCGAACACTGAAGCTTTCTTT
NA	TRBJ2-3	NA	TRBV7-9	CASETLGQSTDTQYF	TGTGCCAGCGAAACCCTGGGGCAGAGCACAGATACGCAGTATTTT
NA	TRBJ2-5	NA	TRBV5-1	CASSFPTVQETQYF	TGCGCCAGCAGCTTCCCGACAGTCCAAGAGACCCAGTACTTC
NA	TRBJ2-1	NA	TRBV5-1	CASTLRGASYNEQFF	TGCGCCAGCACCCTACGGGGGGCCTCCTACAATGAGCAGTTCTTC
NA	TRBJ2-1	NA	TRBV19	CASSISGRGYNEQFF	TGTGCCAGTAGTATTAGTGGGAGAGGCTACAATGAGCAGTTCTTC
NA	TRBJ2-1	NA	TRBV7-2	CASSFGQQPFF	TGTGCCAGCAGCTTCGGCCAGCAGCCGTTCTTC
NA	TRBJ2-5	NA	TRBV29-1	CSVDSRGLLGETQYF	TGCAGCGTTGATTCCAGGGGTCTCCTTGGGGAGACCCAGTACTTC
few	TRBJ2-1	TRBD1	TRBV12-3/TRBV12-4	CASSLTGGGRDEQFF	TGTGCCAGCAGTTTAACAGGGGGAGGTAGAGATGAGCAGTTCTTC
NA	TRBJ2-7	NA	TRBV5-1	CASSLRPQGRASSYEQYF	TGCGCCAGCAGCTTACGACCACAGGGGAGGGCAAGCTCCTACGAGCAGTACTTC
few	TRBJ2-1	NA	TRBV27	CASSLSSGPLYNEQFF	TGTGCCAGCAGTTTATCGTCGGGACCCCTCTACAATGAGCAGTTCTTC
NA	TRBJ2-1	NA	TRBV29-1	CSARPGGAGREQFF	TGCAGCGCCCGGCCCGGGGGTGCGGGTCGTGAGCAGTTCTTC
NA	TRBJ2-7	TRBD1	TRBV4-1	CASSRPTGGNYEQYF	TGCGCCAGCAGCCGACCGACAGGGGGCAACTACGAGCAGTACTTC
NA	TRBJ2-7	TRBD2	TRBV20-1	CSARDSGLAGVYEQYF	TGCAGTGCTAGAGATAGCGGACTAGCGGGAGTCTACGAGCAGTACTTC
NA	TRBJ2-1	NA	TRBV11-2	CASSVADHPFYEQFF	TGTGCCAGCAGCGTAGCGGACCACCCATTTTATGAGCAGTTCTTC